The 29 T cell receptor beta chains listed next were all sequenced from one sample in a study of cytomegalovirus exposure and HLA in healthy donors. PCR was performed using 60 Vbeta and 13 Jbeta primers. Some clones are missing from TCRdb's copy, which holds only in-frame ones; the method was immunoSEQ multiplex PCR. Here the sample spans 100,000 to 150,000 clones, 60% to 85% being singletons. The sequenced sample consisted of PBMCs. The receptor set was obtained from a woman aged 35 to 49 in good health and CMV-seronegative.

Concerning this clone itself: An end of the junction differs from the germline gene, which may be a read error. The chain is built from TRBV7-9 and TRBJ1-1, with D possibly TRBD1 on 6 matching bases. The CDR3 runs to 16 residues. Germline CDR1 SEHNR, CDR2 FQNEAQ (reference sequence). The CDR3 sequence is CSSSFGGRGLNTEAFF. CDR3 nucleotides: TGTTCCAGCAGCTTCGGGGGGCGCGGGTTGAACACTGAAGCTTTCTTT.

This CDR3 reads CASSFEGTDTQYF. The DNA of the CDR3 is TGCGCCAGCAGCTTTGAGGGCACAGATACGCAGTATTTT. The rearrangement uses TRBV5-1 and TRBJ2-3; no definite D call. The germline V gene encodes CDR1 SGHRS and CDR2 YFSETQ. The V gene lost 2 bases and the J gene lost 1 base, with 5 bases spanning the gap. This CDR3 is 13 amino acids long.

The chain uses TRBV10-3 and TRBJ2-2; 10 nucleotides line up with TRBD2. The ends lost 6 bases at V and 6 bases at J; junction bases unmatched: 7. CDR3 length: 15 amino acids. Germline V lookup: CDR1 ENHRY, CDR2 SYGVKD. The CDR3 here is CAISASGRGPGELFF. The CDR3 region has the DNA TGTGCCATCAGCGCAAGCGGGAGGGGGCCCGGGGAGCTGTTTTTT.

CDR3 protein: CATTTGLVAGEAFF. CDR3 DNA sequence: TGTGCCACGACGACAGGGTTGGTCGCGGGTGAAGCTTTCTTT. The V gene is TRBV28, the J gene TRBJ1-1, with 7 bases fitting TRBD1. This CDR3 comprises 14 residues. Germline trimming cut 10 bases from V and 7 bases from J; bases unmatched to any gene: 15. Germline V lookup: CDR1 MDHEN, CDR2 SYDVKM.

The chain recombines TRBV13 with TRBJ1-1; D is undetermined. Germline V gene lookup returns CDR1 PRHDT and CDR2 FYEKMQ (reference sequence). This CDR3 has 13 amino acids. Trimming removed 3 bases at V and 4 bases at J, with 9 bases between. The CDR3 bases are TGTGCCAGCAGCTTTGGACTAGTCACTGAAGCTTTCTTT. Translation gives CASSFGLVTEAFF.

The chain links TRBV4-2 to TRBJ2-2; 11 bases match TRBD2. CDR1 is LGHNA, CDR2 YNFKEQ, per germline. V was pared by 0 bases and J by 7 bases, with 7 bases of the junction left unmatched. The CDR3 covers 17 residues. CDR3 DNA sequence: TGTGCCAGCAGCCAAGATCGTAGCGGGAGGGCCGTCGGGGAGCTGTTTTTT. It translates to CASSQDRSGRAVGELFF.

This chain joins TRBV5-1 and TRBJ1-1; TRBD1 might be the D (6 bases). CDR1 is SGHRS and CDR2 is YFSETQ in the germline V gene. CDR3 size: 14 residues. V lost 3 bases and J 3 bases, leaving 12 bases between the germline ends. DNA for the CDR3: TGCGCCAGCAGCTCTCAGGGGAGAGACACTGAAGCTTTCTTT. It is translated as CASSSQGRDTEAFF.

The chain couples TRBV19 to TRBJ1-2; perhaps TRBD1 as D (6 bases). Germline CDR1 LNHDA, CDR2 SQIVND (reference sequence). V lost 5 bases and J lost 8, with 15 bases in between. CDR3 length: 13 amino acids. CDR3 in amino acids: CASSLGTLPGYTF. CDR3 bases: TGTGCCAGTAGTCTAGGGACACTTCCGGGCTACACCTTC.

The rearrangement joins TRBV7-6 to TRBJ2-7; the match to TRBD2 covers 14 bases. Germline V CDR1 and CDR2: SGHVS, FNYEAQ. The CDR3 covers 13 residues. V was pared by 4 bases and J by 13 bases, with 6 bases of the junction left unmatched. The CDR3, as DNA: TGTGCCAGCAGCTCAGGGACTAGCGGGAGCAAATACTTC. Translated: CASSSGTSGSKYF. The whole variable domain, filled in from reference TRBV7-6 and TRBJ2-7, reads GAGVSQSPRYKVTKRGQDVALRCDPISGHVSLYWYRQALGQGPEFLTYFNYEAQQDKSGLPNDRFSAERPEGSISTLTIQRTEQRDSAMYRCASSSGTSGSKYFGPGTRLTVT.

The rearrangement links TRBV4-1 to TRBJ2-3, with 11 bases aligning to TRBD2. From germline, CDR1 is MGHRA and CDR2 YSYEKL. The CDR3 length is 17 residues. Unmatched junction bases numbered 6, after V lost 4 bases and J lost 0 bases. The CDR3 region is CASSRLAGGASTDTQYF. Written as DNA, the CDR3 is TGCGCCAGCAGCCGGCTAGCGGGAGGTGCTAGCACAGATACGCAGTATTTT.

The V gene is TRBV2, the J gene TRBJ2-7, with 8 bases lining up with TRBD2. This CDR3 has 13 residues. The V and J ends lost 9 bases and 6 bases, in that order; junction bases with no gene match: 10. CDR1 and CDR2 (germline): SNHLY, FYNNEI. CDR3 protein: CASRGSGTIEQYF. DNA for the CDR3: TGTGCCAGTCGGGGTAGCGGGACCATCGAGCAGTACTTC.

The DNA for the CDR3 is TGTGCCAGTAGTCAACCCGGCGACACAATGTTCTATGGCTACACCTTC. It yields the protein CASSQPGDTMFYGYTF. The chain joins TRBV19 to TRBJ1-2; D call uncertain. Germline V gives CDR1 LNHDA, CDR2 SQIVND (reference sequence). This CDR3 is built from 16 residues. V lost 5 bases and J 4 bases, leaving 20 bases between the germline ends.

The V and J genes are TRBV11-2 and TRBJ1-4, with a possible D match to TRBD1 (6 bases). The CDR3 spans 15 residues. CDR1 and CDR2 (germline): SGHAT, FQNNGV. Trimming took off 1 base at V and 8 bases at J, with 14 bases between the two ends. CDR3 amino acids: CASSLAGGAWEKLFF. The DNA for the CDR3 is TGTGCCAGCAGCTTAGCGGGGGGCGCGTGGGAAAAACTGTTTTTT.

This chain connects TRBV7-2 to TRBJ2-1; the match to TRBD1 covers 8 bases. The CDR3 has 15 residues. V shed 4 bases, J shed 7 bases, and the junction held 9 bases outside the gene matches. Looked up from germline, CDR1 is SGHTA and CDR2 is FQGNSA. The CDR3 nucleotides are TGTGCCAGCAGCTCCGGACAGGGATTTTCGAATGAGCAGTTCTTC. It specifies CASSSGQGFSNEQFF.

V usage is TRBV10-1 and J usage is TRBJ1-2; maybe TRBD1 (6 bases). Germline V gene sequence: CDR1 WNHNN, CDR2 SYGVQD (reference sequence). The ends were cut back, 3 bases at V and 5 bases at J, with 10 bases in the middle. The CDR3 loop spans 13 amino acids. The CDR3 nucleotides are TGCGCCAGCAGTGACTACAGGGCTTATGGCTACACCTTC. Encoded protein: CASSDYRAYGYTF.

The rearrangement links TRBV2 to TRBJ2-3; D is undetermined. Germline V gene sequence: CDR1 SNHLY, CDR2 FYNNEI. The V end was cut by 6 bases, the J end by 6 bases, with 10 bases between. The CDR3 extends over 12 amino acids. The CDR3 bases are TGTGCCAGCAGCGACCGAGCGGATACGCAGTATTTT. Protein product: CASSDRADTQYF.

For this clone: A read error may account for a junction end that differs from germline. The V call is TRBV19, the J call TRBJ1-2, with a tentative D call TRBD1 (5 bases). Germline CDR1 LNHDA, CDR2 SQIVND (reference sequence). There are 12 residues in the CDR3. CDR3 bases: TGTACCAGTAGTAGACAGCGATACGACTACACCTTC. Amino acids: CTSSRQRYDYTF. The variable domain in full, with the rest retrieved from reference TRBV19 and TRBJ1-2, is DGGITQSPKYLFRKEGQNVTLSCEQNLNHDAMYWYRQDPGQGLRLIYYSQIVNDFQKGDIAEGYSVSREKKESFPLTVTSAQKNPTAFYLCTSSRQRYDYTFGSGTRLTVV.

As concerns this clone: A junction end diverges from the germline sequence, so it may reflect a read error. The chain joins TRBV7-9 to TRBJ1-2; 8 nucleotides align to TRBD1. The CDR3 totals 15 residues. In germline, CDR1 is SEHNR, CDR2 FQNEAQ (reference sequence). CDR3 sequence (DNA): TGTTCCAGCAGCCCCTCGACAGGGGAAGCCTATGGCTACACCTTC. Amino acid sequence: CSSSPSTGEAYGYTF.

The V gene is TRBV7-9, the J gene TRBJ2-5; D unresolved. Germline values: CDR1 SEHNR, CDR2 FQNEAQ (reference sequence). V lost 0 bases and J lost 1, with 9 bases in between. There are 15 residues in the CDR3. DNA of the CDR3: TGTGCCAGCAGCTTAGCGAACCCAGGCCAAGAGACCCAGTACTTC. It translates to CASSLANPGQETQYF.

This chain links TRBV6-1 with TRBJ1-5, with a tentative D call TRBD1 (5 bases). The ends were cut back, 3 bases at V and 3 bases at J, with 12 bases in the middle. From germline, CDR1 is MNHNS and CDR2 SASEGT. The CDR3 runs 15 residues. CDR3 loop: CASSEVGVNNQPQHF. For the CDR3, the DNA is TGTGCCAGCAGTGAGGTAGGGGTTAACAATCAGCCCCAGCATTTT.

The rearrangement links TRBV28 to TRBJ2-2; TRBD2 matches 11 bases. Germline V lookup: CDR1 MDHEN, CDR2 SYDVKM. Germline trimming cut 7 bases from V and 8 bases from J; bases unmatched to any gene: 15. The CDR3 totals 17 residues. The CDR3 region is CASTFGGTSGRRGELFF. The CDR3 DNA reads TGTGCCAGCACTTTTGGAGGGACTAGCGGTAGAAGGGGGGAGCTGTTTTTT.

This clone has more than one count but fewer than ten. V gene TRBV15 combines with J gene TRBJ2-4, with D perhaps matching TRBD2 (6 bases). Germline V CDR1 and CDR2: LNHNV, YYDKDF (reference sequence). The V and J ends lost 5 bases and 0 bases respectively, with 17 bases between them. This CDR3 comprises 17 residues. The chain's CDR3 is CATSPGGTLVAKNIQYF. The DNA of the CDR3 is TGTGCCACCAGCCCTGGGGGGACTCTCGTAGCCAAAAACATTCAGTACTTC.

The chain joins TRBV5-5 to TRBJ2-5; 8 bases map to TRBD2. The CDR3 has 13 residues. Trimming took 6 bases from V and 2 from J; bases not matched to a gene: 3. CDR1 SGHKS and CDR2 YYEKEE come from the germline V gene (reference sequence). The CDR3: CASTLAGQETQYF. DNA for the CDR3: TGTGCCAGCACCTTAGCGGGACAAGAGACCCAGTACTTC.

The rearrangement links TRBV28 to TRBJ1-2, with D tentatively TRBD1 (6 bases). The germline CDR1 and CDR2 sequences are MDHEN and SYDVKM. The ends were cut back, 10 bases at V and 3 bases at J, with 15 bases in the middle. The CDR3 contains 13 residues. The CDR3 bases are TGTGCCACTACGGGACACCTTGACTATGGCTACACCTTC. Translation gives CATTGHLDYGYTF.

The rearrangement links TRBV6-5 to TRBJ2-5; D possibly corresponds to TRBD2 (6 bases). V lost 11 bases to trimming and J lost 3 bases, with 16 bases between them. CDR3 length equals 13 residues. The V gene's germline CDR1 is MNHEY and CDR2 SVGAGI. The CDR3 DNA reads TGTGCCTTTAAAAGAGGAGGGAAAGAGACCCAGTACTTC. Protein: CAFKRGGKETQYF.

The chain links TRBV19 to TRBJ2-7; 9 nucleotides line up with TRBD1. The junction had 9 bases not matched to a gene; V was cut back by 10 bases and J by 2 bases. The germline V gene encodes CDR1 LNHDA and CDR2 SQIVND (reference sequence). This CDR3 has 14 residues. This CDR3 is CATSQGAHPYEQYF. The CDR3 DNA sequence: TGTGCCACGTCACAGGGGGCACACCCCTACGAGCAGTACTTC.

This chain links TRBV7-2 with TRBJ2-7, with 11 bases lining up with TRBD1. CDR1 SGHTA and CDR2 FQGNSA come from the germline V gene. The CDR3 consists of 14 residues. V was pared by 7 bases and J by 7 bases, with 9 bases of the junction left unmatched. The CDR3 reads CASTQDRGPREQYF. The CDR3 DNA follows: TGTGCCAGCACCCAGGACAGGGGGCCGCGGGAGCAGTACTTC.

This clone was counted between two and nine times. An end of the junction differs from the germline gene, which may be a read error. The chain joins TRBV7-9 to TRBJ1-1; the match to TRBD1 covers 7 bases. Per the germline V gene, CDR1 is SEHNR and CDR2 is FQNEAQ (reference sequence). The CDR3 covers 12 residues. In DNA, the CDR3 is TGTTCCAGCAGCTTACAACAGGGGCACGCTTTCTTT. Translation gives CSSSLQQGHAFF.

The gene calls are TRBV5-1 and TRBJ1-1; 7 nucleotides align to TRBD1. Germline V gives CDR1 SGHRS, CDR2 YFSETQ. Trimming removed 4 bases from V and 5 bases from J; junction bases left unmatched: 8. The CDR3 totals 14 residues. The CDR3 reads CASSQDRPGTEAFF. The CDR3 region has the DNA TGCGCCAGCAGCCAGGACAGGCCGGGAACTGAAGCTTTCTTT.